Listed below are T cell receptor beta chains from one sample, sequenced in a study of T cells in Graves' hyperthyroidism and ophthalmopathy. TCRdb reprocessed the multiplex PCR reads with MiXCR, giving one entry per CDR3 protein. The sample contains about 530,000 distinct CDR3 sequences, approximately 17% of which appear only once. The specimen was blood. Receptor source: a woman between 18 and 30 years old with Graves' ophthalmopathy. Each CDR3 is given without its conserved first and last residue. Each record gives: V gene, clone size, J gene, CDR3 protein. The listing skips clone size in some rows; elsewhere it reads once, few, many or a size class.

TRBV6-1,-,TRBJ2-1,ASSPQGPLEQF
TRBV28,many,TRBJ1-5,ASSFPYQGGNQPQH
TRBV27,-,TRBJ1-2,ASSLFGDRVKGNYGYT
TRBV15,many,TRBJ2-1,ATSRDRAGGPSSEQF
TRBV20-1,many,TRBJ2-5,SARGRDRDIQETQY
TRBV20-1,many,TRBJ2-3,SARDHDSPSDTQY
TRBV4-1,few,TRBJ1-1,ASSQWAGNTEAF
TRBV5-5,-,TRBJ1-2,ASSLDQGIVSYGYT
TRBV24-1,-,TRBJ1-2,ATSAGQEYGYT
TRBV2,many,TRBJ2-3,ASSEQGRTDTQY
TRBV7-3,-,TRBJ2-6,ASSAGPPGANVLT
TRBV12-3/TRBV12-4,-,TRBJ1-5,ASSLADDRAFNQPQH
TRBV20-1,-,TRBJ2-3,SAAKTSASTDTQY
TRBV7-2,-,TRBJ2-1,ASSIAGLAGINEQF
TRBV28,many,TRBJ2-5,ASSSRGSGMGETQY
TRBV19,few,TRBJ2-3,ASSPRLAGGYTQY
TRBV7-6,many,TRBJ2-1,ASSLDRSSYNKQF
TRBV28,few,TRBJ1-5,ASSFGRLSNQPQH
TRBV12-3/TRBV12-4,many,TRBJ2-3,ASSLGTSSTDTQY
TRBV6-1,many,TRBJ2-3,ASNRQGMDTQY
TRBV4-2,few,TRBJ1-1,ASSQASDTEAF
TRBV5-1,few,TRBJ1-2,ASSTSPQNYGYT
TRBV10-1,-,TRBJ2-1,ASSDPRGGAWGEQF
TRBV6-2/TRBV6-3,-,TRBJ2-7,ASSARTQSYEQY
TRBV5-1,many,TRBJ1-2,ASSQTNNGGYT
TRBV15,-,TRBJ2-1,ATSRAPGQGGYEQF
TRBV11-2,many,TRBJ1-6,ASSLLRGFNSPLH
TRBV6-1,-,TRBJ1-1,ASSEAWFRRAAYSAF
TRBV29-1,few,TRBJ2-1,SQGTDYNEQF
TRBV7-8,many,TRBJ2-2,ASSPWSGAGELF
TRBV28,many,TRBJ1-5,ASSLRPPGGQPQH
TRBV12-3/TRBV12-4,many,TRBJ2-3,ASRFRGSAPTQY
TRBV29-1,-,TRBJ2-1,SATGLDGQNNEQF
TRBV20-1,-,TRBJ1-6,SARDVSLH
TRBV19,few,TRBJ1-2,ASIGDTRNYGYT
TRBV6-2/TRBV6-3,-,TRBJ2-3,ASSEPLAGGPDTQY
TRBV28,many,TRBJ1-2,ASSSGTGGFYGYT
TRBV3-1,-,TRBJ2-4,ASSGRDRGNIQY
TRBV5-1,many,TRBJ2-3,ASSLGQGASTDTQY
TRBV2,many,TRBJ1-1,ASSGLGGVNTEAF
TRBV6-2/TRBV6-3,many,TRBJ2-1,ASSYSSGTKNREQF
TRBV9,many,TRBJ2-7,ASSVEASTYEQY
TRBV11-1,-,TRBJ1-1,ASSLAPGGATEAF
TRBV20-1,many,TRBJ2-3,SARASGGGITDTQY
TRBV12-3/TRBV12-4,many,TRBJ2-7,ASSGPTNLYEQY
TRBV5-1,few,TRBJ2-1,ASSQLLPGQGTNNEQF
TRBV12-3/TRBV12-4,-,TRBJ1-4,ASSPSVPRQEKLF
TRBV12-3/TRBV12-4,many,TRBJ1-5,ASSFGGGLQPQH
TRBV6-1,many,TRBJ2-1,ASTEGVYSEQF